The clone carrying this T cell receptor (beta chain) has ten or more counts. Antigen: not known. This specimen belongs to a study of response to subunit inactivated influenza vaccine. Study results and caveats: Few new T cells, the authors suggested, are recruited by each seasonal influenza vaccination.

The germline V gene has CDR1 SGHTA and CDR2 FQGNSA. V lost 5 bases, J lost 1 base, and 5 bases stayed unmatched. CDR3 length: 14 residues. MiXCR, run by TCRdb on the RT-PCR reads, gives a single entry per CDR3 protein. Of over 750,000 distinct CDR3 sequences in the sample, over 20% were seen once. This chain connects TRBV7-2 to TRBJ2-7, with 7 bases fitting TRBD1. The sequence was obtained from a man aged 45 to 65 who received an inactivated influenza vaccine. The starting material was PBMCs from blood, obtained more than 4 days after vaccination. The CDR3 DNA reads as TGTGCCAGCAGCCAACGGGGACAGTCCTACGAGCAGTACTTC. This encodes CASSQRGQSYEQYF.